This paragraph reports one TCR beta chain. This clonotype was picked up a small number of times. The specificity of this receptor is unknown. Within one base of it there is no much larger clone, and no base qualities were kept. The TCR beta CDR3 regions were amplified from the RNA transcripts. The first round of RT-PCR for the TCR CDR3 was performed with the HTBI primer set and the Qiagen OneStep RT-PCR kit. The libraries were constructed in a second round of multiplex PCR and then size-selected and purified. Paired-end sequencing of the libraries was performed with 100 bp reads on an Illumina HiSeq2000. The study's own analysis went as follows. Raw data were processed with SOAPnuke, discarding reads with adapters, uncalled bases, mean Phred below 15, or no exact constant-primer or identifier match. High-quality paired reads were merged with COPE v1.2.5, and unique nucleotide sequences were defined as clonotypes. MiTCR v1.1 was used to align the clonotypes against IMGT TRBV, TRBD and TRBJ reference segments. Analysis was restricted to V-J combinations with a frequency above 0.0001, which covered roughly 99% of repertoires. A TCS score was defined as the ratio between F50 (clonal expansion) and ExV (chaos), using BLOSUM62-based TCRdist between CDR3 peptides within each V-J. Welch's t-statistics and random forest reduced around 550 V-J features to 10 to 15, which were used in a naive Bayes classifier (R e1071). Using fastp trimming at Q25 and MiXCR clonotype assembly, TCRdb reanalyzed the public sequencing data and kept in-frame beta chains. Records with the same CDR3 protein are collapsed into one entry carrying the most frequent genes and DNA. In this record, the V and J calls reflect TCRdb's handling and not the investigators' own analysis. Across this sample there are some 360,000 distinct CDR3 sequences, with approximately 15% seen only once. In total, the top ten clones hold roughly 9.6% of the sample.

The record originates from a study of T cells in Graves' hyperthyroidism and ophthalmopathy (dated by TCRdb to between 2017 and 2020). About the investigation overall: Peripheral blood samples were taken at the time of initial diagnosis, prior to any treatment. The paper reports TCR Vbeta CDR3 sequencing of roughly 140 peripheral blood samples: under 45 ophthalmopathy, under 80 hyperthyroidism and approximately 17 progressor patients. The approximately 90 discovery patients were randomly split 7:3 into training and test sets. Following sampling, methimazole starting at 30 mg daily was given to hyperthyroidism patients, and high-dose intravenous methylprednisolone was given to ophthalmopathy patients. An independent validation cohort of around 20 hyperthyroidism patients and about 15 patients who later progressed to ophthalmopathy tested prospective prediction of ophthalmopathy. TCR V-J signatures able to tell the groups apart were searched for in a discovery cohort of 90 to 100 patients, of whom approximately 40 had Graves' ophthalmopathy and about 55 had stable Graves' hyperthyroidism. In about six Graves' hyperthyroidism patients, the study also compared T-cell repertoires from thyroid tissue with T-cell repertoires from blood. Here is what the overall study found, with its caveats: Most expanded thyroid clonotypes (frequency above 0.001) were also found in blood, which suggests that blood repertoires may mirror thyroid immune responses. A model built on a 13 V-J signature distinguished ophthalmopathy from stable hyperthyroidism, reaching approximately 89% sensitivity and 81.08% specificity in cross-validation and 80%/75% in testing. During validation, the model predicted progression to ophthalmopathy a median of around six months ahead of onset, with approximately 71% sensitivity and 72% to 80% specificity. No statistical method was used to fix the sample size in advance, and group allocation was not hidden from the investigators.

Stable Graves' hyperthyroidism was defined as no progression to ophthalmopathy during 18 months of follow-up. Hyperthyroidism patients were aged 18 to 65 years and newly diagnosed, with disease duration of less than 2 months. Any patient with an uncontrolled infection, another autoimmune disease, pregnancy or lactation was excluded. Diagnoses were established on the basis of clinical symptoms, serum thyroxine and TRAb, thyroid ultrasound, and orbital computed tomography. PBMCs were separated from 10 ml of fresh peripheral blood using Ficoll-Paque density gradient centrifugation. Total RNA was extracted using Trizol reagent, and RNA quality was assessed on an Agilent 2100 Bioanalyzer. Trimming leaves V shorter by 5 bases and J shorter by 2 bases, with the junction holding 12 bases beyond the gene matches. CDR1 SEHNR and CDR2 FQNEAQ were looked up in the germline V gene (reference sequence). From cysteine to phenylalanine, the CDR3 is 18 amino acids long. Of the read, only the CDR3 DNA is kept; its 54 bases are in frame from base 1.

The sequence is built from TRBV7-9 and TRBJ2-3, and TRBD2 aligns with 11 junction nucleotides. The TCR was taken from a woman aged 60-75 years with Graves' hyperthyroidism. The sample comprised blood. The DNA sequence is as follows: TGTGCCAGCAGCCGGGGGCCTTCTAGCGGGAGGATCACAGATACGCAGTATTTT. This encodes CASSRGPSSGRITDTQYF.